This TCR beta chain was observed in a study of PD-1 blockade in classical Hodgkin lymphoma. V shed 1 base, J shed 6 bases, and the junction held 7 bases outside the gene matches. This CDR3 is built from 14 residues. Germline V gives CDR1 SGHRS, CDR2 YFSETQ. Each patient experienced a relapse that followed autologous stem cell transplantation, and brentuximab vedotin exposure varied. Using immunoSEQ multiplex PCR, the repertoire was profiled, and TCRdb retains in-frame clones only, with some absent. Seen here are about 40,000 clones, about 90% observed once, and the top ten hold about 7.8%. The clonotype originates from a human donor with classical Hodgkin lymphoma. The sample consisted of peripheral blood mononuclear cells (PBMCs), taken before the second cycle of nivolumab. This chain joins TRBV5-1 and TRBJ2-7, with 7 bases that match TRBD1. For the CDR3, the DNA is TGCGCCAGCAGCTTGCGAGGGGGCGCAGGCGAGCAGTACTTC. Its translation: CASSLRGGAGEQYF.